This T cell receptor beta chain stems from a study of cytomegalovirus exposure and HLA in healthy donors. Unmatched junction bases numbered 6, after V lost 6 bases and J lost 1 base. The CDR3 spans 15 residues. Germline CDR1 and CDR2: SNHLY and FYNNEI. PCR primers comprised 60 Vbeta and 13 Jbeta primers. Clones were read by immunoSEQ multiplex PCR, and TCRdb kept only the in-frame ones, dropping some. The sample yields 130,000 to 150,000 clones, around 80% seen once. Concerning this clone itself: Its antigen is unknown.

The study's findings and limits: TCR beta sequences reportedly predicted most subjects' HLA-A and HLA-B alleles accurately. Later on, analysis showed that most CMV-associated TCR beta chains appeared to be HLA-restricted. The majority of TCR sequences were rare, yet some public TCRs appeared in many donors. Links to common viral pathogens appeared, in a later analysis, for several of the most significant clusters.

This TCR was sampled from a man younger than 40 in good health and CMV-seronegative. V and J are TRBV2 and TRBJ1-2, with 9 bases lining up with TRBD1. Material: PBMCs. DNA of the CDR3: TGTGCCAGCAGGCACCCGGGACAGGGTAACTATGGCTACACCTTC. This translates into CASRHPGQGNYGYTF.